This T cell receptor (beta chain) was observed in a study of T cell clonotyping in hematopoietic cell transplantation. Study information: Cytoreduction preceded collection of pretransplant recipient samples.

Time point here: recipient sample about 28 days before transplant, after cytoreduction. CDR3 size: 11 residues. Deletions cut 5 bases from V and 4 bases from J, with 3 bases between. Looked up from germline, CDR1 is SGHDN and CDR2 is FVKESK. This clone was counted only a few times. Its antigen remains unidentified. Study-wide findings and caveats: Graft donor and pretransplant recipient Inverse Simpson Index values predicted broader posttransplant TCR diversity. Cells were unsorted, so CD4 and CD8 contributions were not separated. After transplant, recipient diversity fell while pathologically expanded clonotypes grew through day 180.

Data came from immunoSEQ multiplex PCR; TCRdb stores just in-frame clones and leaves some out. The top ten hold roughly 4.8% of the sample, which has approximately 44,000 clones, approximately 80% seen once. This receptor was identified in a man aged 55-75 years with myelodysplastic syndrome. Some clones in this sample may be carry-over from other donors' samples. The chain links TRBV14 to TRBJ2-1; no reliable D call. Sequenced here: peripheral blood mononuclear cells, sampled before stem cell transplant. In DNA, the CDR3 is TGTGCCAGCAGCAATTACAATGAGCAGTTCTTC. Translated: CASSNYNEQFF.